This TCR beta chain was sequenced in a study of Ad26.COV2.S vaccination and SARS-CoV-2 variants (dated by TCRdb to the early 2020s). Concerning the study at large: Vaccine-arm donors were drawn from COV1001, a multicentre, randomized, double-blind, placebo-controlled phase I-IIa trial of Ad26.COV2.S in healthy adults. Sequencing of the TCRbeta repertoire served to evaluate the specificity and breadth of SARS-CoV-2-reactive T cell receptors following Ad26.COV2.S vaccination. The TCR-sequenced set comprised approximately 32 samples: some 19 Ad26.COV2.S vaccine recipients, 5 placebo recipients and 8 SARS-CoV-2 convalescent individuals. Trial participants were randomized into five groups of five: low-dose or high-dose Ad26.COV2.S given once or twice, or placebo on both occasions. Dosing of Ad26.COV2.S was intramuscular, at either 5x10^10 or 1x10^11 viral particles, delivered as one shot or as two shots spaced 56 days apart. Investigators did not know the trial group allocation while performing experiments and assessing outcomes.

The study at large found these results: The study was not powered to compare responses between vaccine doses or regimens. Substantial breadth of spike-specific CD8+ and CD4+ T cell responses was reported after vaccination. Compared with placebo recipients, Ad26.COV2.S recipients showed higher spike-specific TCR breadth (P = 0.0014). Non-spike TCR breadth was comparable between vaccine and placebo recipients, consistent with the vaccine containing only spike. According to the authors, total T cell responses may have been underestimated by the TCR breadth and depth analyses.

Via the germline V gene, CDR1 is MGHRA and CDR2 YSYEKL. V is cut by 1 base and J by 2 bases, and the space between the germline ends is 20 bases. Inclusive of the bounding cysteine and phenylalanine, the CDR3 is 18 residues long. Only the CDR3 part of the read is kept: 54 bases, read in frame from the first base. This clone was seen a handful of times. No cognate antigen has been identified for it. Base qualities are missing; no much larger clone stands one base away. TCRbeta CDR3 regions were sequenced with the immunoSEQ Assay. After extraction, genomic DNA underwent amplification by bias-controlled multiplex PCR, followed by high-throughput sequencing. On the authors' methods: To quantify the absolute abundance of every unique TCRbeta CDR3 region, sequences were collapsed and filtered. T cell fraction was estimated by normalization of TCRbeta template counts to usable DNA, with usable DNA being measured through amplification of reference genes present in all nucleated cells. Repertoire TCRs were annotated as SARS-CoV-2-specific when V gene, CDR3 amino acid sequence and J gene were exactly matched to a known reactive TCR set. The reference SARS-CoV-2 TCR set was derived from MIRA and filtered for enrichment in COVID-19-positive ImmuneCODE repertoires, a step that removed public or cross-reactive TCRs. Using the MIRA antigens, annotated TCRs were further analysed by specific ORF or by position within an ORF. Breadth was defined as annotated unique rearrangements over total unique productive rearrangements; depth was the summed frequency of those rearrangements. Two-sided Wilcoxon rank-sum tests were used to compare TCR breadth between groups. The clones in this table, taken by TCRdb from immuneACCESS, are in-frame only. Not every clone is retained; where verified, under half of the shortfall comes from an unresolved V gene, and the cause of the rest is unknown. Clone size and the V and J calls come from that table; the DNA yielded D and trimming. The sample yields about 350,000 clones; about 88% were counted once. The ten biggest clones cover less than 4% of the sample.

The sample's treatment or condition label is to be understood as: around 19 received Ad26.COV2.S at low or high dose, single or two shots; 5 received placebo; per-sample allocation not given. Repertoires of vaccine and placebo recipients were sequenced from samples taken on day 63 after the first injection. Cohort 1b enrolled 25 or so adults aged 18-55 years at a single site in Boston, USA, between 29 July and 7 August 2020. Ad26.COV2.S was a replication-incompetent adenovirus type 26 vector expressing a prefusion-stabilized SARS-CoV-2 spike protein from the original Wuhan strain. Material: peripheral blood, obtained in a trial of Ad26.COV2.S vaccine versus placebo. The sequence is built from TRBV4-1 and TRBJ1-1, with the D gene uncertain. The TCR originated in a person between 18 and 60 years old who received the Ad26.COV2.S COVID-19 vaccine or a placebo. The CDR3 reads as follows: CASSQVASGFSGNTEAFF. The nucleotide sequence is TGCGCCAGCAGCCAAGTGGCCTCCGGATTTTCGGGAAACACTGAAGCTTTCTTT.